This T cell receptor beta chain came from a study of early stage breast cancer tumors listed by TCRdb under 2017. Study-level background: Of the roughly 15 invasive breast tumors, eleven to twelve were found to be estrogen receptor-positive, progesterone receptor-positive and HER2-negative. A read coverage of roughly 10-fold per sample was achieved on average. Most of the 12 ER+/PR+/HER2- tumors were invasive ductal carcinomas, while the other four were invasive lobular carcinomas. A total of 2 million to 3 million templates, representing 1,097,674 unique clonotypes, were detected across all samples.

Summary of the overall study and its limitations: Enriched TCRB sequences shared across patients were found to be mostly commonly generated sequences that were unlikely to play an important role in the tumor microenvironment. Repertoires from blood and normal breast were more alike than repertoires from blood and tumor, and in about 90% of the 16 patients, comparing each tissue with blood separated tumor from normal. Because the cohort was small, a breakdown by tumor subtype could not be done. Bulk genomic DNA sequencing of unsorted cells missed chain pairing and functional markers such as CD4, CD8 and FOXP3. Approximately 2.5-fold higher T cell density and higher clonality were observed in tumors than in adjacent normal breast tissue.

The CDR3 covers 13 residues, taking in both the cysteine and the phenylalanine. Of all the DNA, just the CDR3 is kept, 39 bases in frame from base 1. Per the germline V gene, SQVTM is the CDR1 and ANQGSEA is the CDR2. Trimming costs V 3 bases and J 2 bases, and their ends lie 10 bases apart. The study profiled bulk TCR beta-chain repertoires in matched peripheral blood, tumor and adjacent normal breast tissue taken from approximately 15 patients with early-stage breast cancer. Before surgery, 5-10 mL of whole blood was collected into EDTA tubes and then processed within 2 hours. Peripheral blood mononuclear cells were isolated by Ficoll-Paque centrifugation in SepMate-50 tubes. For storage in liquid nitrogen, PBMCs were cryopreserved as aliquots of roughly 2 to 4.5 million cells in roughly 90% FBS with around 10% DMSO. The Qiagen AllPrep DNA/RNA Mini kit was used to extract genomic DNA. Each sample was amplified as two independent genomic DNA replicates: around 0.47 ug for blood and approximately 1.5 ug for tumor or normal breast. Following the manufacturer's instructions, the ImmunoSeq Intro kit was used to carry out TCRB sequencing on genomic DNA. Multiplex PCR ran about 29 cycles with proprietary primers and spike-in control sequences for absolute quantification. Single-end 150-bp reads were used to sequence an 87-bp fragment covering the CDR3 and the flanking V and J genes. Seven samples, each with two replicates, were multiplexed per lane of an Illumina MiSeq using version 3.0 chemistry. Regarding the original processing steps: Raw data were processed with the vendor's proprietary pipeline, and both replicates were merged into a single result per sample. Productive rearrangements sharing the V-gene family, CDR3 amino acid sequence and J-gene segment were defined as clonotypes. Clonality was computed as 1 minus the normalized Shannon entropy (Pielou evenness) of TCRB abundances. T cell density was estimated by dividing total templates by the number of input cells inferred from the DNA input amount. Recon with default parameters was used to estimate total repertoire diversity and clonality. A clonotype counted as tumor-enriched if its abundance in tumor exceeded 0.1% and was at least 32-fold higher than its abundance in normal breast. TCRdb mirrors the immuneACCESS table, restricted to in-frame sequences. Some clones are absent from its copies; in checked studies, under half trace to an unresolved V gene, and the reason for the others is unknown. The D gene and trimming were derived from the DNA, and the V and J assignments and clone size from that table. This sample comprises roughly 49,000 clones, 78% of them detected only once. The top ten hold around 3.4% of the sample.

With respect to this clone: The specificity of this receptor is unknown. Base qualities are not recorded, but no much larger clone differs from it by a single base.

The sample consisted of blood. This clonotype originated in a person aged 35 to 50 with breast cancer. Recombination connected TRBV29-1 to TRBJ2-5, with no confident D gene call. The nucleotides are TGCAGCGTTGAGAAGACTCGGCAAGAGACCCAGTACTTC. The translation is CSVEKTRQETQYF.